There are a few counts of the clone carrying this TCR beta chain. Antigen specificity is unknown. This sample is part of a study of T cells after yellow fever vaccination. TCRdb processed the 5' RACE reads anew with MiXCR; each CDR3 protein has one entry. The sample holds 100,000 to 150,000 distinct CDR3 sequences, about 8.4% seen once. Notes on the study in general: The booster response re-showed most primary clones: 96% CD4, around 87% CD8.

V was pared by 6 bases and J by 10 bases, with 13 bases between. CDR3 length: 11 amino acids. The germline CDR1 and CDR2 sequences are DFQATT and SNEGSKA (reference sequence). This specimen was CD8+ T cells sorted from PBMCs, taken on the day of the yellow fever booster vaccination. The receptor was derived from a man aged 18 to 29 who received the YFV17D yellow fever vaccine. This rearrangement joins TRBV20-1 to TRBJ2-1; D assignment may be TRBD1 or TRBD2 (6 bases each). CDR3 sequence: CSALGGREQFF. DNA of the CDR3: TGCAGTGCCTTAGGGGGGAGGGAGCAGTTCTTC.